This T cell receptor (beta chain) was recovered during a study of T cell responses to AZD1222 COVID-19 vaccine. Study conclusions and caveats: Donors skewed white British and female; clonal diversity was possibly underestimated.

Timing groups of about 4 and about 12 weeks for second doses were pooled. As concerns this clone: Its antigen remains unidentified.

The germline gives CDR1 KGHDR, CDR2 SFDVKD. The J segment lost 2 bases and the V segment lost 4 bases, leaving 4 bases of the junction unmatched. The CDR3 spans 15 residues. Measured with immunoSEQ multiplex PCR; TCRdb has only the in-frame clones, and not every one. This sample carries 80,000 to 90,000 clones, approximately 90% of them seen once, and the ten largest clones take approximately 5%. Sequenced material: peripheral blood, taken 28 days after the second AZD1222 dose. The receptor was isolated from an adult who received the AZD1222 COVID-19 vaccine. This chain connects TRBV24-1 to TRBJ2-5; TRBD1 matches 9 bases. The DNA for the CDR3 is TGTGCCACCAGTGACCCCGGGACAGGGCAAGAGACCCAGTACTTC. Protein product: CATSDPGTGQETQYF.